Listed below are T cell receptor beta chains from one sample, sequenced in a study of blood T cell repertoires in COVID-19. Generated by immunoSEQ multiplex PCR, the TCRdb table keeps only in-frame clones and is missing some. Here the sample spans about 63,000 clones, approximately 87% being singletons. The sequenced sample consisted of peripheral blood. These receptors originate from a man over 45 with active COVID-19. Each CDR3 is given without its conserved first and last residue.

J | V | CDR3
TRBJ2-1 | TRBV2 | ASSLLTSGSVNNEQF
TRBJ1-4 | TRBV19 | ASSVWTDSNEKLF
TRBJ2-7 | TRBV9 | ASSPTQQGSYEQY
TRBJ2-7 | TRBV19 | ASSMSGYEQY
TRBJ2-1 | TRBV3-1/TRBV3-2 | ASSQGEARGYEQF
TRBJ2-3 | TRBV4-3 | ASSQEGGSGTDTQY
TRBJ1-1 | TRBV27 | ASQGNRRNTEAF
TRBJ1-1 | TRBV10-2 | ASIPFRGNTEAF
TRBJ1-2 | TRBV2 | ASSDPGRYGYT
TRBJ1-2 | TRBV7-8 | ASGGDTDYGYT
TRBJ2-5 | TRBV28 | ASEPGPRGTQY
TRBJ1-3 | TRBV5-1 | ASSIDSSGNTIY
TRBJ1-1 | TRBV27 | ASRRTGENTEAF
TRBJ2-1 | TRBV7-9 | ASSLGGAGGFEQF
TRBJ2-7 | TRBV16 | ASSQSTSGKVY
TRBJ2-2 | TRBV4-1 | ASSQDTGTGELF
TRBJ1-6 | TRBV5-1 | ASSSGQGVNSPLH
TRBJ2-2 | TRBV19 | ARREAGVGTGELF
TRBJ2-1 | TRBV7-2 | ASSLETGVLDEQF
TRBJ1-2 | TRBV5-6 | ASSLSTGNGYT
TRBJ2-7 | TRBV28 | ASSGDRTLGQY
TRBJ1-1 | TRBV29-1 | SAHLATEAF
TRBJ2-3 | TRBV19 | ASAPGLAGGVLDTQY
TRBJ1-2 | TRBV5-6 | ASSLVGQGFQGYT
TRBJ2-2 | TRBV19 | ASSIGLGTAGELF
TRBJ1-1 | TRBV10-2 | ASKPTGNTEAF
TRBJ1-1 | TRBV12-3/TRBV12-4 | ASSRTGGTAF
TRBJ2-3 | TRBV6-4 | ASSLASGSLDTQY
TRBJ1-4 | TRBV19 | ASSPRTARDGEKLF